This T cell receptor beta chain was recorded in a study of CD8 T cells in ankylosing spondylitis. Quantitative 5'-RACE with molecular barcodes produced the TCR beta libraries. TCRdb reprocessed the 5' RACE reads with MiXCR, giving one entry per CDR3 protein. The sample yields 400,000 or so distinct CDR3 sequences, around 26% seen once. Study findings and constraints: Disease-linked clones reportedly concentrated significantly in matched ankylosing spondylitis synovial fluid. A motif in TCR beta, a set of roughly eight highly homologous variants, appeared characteristic of ankylosing spondylitis blood. Peripheral blood samples showed relatively rare disease-linked clones, and these clones were CD8+. Earlier work had already found some motif variants in reactive arthritis synovial fluid and blood.

Of note for this clonotype: Its target is not known.

Germline CDR1 reads SGHRS; CDR2 reads YFSETQ. The J segment lost 6 bases and the V segment lost 3 bases, leaving 7 bases of the junction unmatched. This CDR3 has 14 residues. The sample was blood, either unsorted or a sorted T cell fraction (not recorded which). This chain connects TRBV5-1 to TRBJ1-1, with 8 bases that match TRBD1. This receptor was identified in a male donor with ankylosing spondylitis. The CDR3 region is CASSYWTGTSEAFF. CDR3 sequence (DNA): TGCGCCAGCAGCTATTGGACAGGGACCTCTGAAGCTTTCTTT.